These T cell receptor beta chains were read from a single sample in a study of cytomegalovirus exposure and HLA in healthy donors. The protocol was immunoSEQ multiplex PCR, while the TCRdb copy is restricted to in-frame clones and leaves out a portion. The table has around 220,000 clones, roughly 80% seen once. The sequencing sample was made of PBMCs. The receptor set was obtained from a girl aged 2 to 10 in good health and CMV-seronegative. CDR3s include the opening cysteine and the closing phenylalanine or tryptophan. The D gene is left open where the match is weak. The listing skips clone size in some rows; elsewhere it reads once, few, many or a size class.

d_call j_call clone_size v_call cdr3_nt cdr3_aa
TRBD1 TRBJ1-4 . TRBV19 TGTGCCAGTAGCCTCACAGGGGTCGGTGAAAAACTGTTTTTT CASSLTGVGEKLFF
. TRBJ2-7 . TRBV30 TGTGCCTGGTATCCGGGCGAGCAGTACTTC CAWYPGEQYF
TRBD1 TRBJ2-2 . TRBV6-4 TGTGCCAGCAGTGAAGGACAGGGGGCCGGGGAGCTGTTTTTT CASSEGQGAGELFF
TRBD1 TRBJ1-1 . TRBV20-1 TGCAGTGCTGCACAGGGGGCTGCTTTCTTT CSAAQGAAFF
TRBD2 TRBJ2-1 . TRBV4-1 TGCGCCAGCAGCCAGGAGACTAGCGGGTCCTACAATGAGCAGTTCTTC CASSQETSGSYNEQFF
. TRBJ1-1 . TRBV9 TGTGCCAGCAGCGAGGGTGGGGGCAGGGGCTTGAGCACTGAAGCTTTCTTT CASSEGGGRGLSTEAFF
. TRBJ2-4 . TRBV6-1 TGTGCCAGCGGGGAGAACATTCAGTACTTC CASGENIQYF
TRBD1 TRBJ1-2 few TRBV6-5 TGTGCCAGCAGGACAGGGGGGTATGGCTACACCTTC CASRTGGYGYTF
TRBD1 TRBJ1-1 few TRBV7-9 TGTGCCAGCAGCTCAGAGGGGACAGCAAACACTGAAGCTTTCTTT CASSSEGTANTEAFF
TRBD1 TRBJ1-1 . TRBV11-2 TGTGCCAGCAGGTCCTTGATCGAGGACAGGGAGTTTCAGGGGGGGACTTTCTTT CASRSLIEDREFQGGTFF
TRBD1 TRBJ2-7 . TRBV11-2 TGTGCCAGCAACCCTTCCGGACAGGGTAAGGAGCAGTACTTC CASNPSGQGKEQYF
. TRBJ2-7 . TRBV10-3 TGTGCCATCAGTCAAATCCCCCCCTACGAGCAGTACTTC CAISQIPPYEQYF
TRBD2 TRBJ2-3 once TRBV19 TGTGCCAGTAGTCTTGGACTAGTGACAGATACGCAGTATTTT CASSLGLVTDTQYF
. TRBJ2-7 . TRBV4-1 TGCGCCAGCAGCCAATTCCCACAGGAGGGGAGCTCCTACGAGCAGTACTTC CASSQFPQEGSSYEQYF
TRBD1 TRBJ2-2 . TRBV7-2 TGTGCCAGCAGCTCACAGGGGTTGAACACCGGGGAGCTGTTTTTT CASSSQGLNTGELFF
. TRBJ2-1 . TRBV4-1 TGCGCCAGCAGCCAAGACCCCCGTACTATTAGTATGGACAATGAGCAGTTCTTC CASSQDPRTISMDNEQFF
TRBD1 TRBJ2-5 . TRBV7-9 TGTGCCAGCAGCTTAGGGGACAGGGAACAAGAGACCCAGTACTTC CASSLGDREQETQYF
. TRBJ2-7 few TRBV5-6 TGTGCCAGCAGCTTGTCGGTCAGGGTATCGTCCTACGAGCAGTACTTC CASSLSVRVSSYEQYF
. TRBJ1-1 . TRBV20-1 TGCAGTGCCGGGGTTGTCACTGAAGCTTTCTTT CSAGVVTEAFF
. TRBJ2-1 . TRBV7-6 TGTGCCAGCAGCTTAAGGGACACAAACAATGAGCAGTTCTTC CASSLRDTNNEQFF
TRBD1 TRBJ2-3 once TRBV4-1 TGCGCCAGCAGTTCTGCCGGGACAGGTAGAGATACGCAGTATTTT CASSSAGTGRDTQYF
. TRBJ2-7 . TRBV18 TGTGCCAGCTCACCACCTGGACTACCCTACGAGCAGTACTTC CASSPPGLPYEQYF
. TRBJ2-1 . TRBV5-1 TGCGCCAGCAGCCCCGAGGGAGGTCTCTACAATGAGCAGTTCTTC CASSPEGGLYNEQFF
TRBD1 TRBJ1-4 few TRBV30 TGTGCCTGGAGACAGGGGCGCGAAAAACTGTTTTTT CAWRQGREKLFF
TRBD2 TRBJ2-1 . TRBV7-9 TGTGCCAGCAGTGCGGGGGAGGGATTAAACAATGAGCAGTTCTTC CASSAGEGLNNEQFF
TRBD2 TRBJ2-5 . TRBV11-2 TGTGCCAGCTCTACGGGGGGACTAGCGGGAGTGGGGGAGACCCAGTACTTC CASSTGGLAGVGETQYF
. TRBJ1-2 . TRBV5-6 TGTGCCAGCAGCTTGTCCATAAGAGAATCCTTCTATGGCTACACCTTC CASSLSIRESFYGYTF
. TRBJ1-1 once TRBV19 TGTGCCAGTAGTATAGATCTGCGGGGAAACACTGAAGCTTTCTTT CASSIDLRGNTEAFF
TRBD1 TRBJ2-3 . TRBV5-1 TGCGCCAGCAGCCGACAGGGGGCCACAGATACGCAGTATTTT CASSRQGATDTQYF
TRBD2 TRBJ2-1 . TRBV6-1 TGTGCCAGCAGGGCTAGCGGGATCTCCTACAATGAGCAGTTCTTC CASRASGISYNEQFF
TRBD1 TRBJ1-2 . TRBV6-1 TGTGCCAGCAGCGGGACAGGGACTAACTATGGCTACACCTTC CASSGTGTNYGYTF
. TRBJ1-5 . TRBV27 TGTGCCAGCAGTTACCGAGCCGGGAGCAATCAGCCCCAGCATTTT CASSYRAGSNQPQHF
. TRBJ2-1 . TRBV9 TGTGCCAGCAGCGTAGACAGGTTCGGTGAGCAGTTCTTC CASSVDRFGEQFF
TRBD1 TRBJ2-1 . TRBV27 TGTGCCAGCGGGGGACAGGGCTACAATGAGCAGTTCTTC CASGGQGYNEQFF
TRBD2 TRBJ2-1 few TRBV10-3 TGTGCCATCAGACGGGCGGGAGAAGGGATCAATGAGCAGTTCTTC CAIRRAGEGINEQFF
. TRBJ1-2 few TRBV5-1 TGCGCCAGCAGCTTCCTGCCACGGACAGCTCGTTACTATGGCTACACCTTC CASSFLPRTARYYGYTF
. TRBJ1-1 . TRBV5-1 TGCGCCAGCAGCTTGGCAGGGATGTCAACTGAAGCTTTCTTT CASSLAGMSTEAFF
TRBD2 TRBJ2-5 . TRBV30 TGTGCCTGTGGACTAGCGAGGATAGAGACCCAGTACTTC CACGLARIETQYF
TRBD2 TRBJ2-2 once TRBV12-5 TGTGCTAGTGGTGGTAGCGGGAGCAAGGACGGGGAGCTGTTTTTT CASGGSGSKDGELFF
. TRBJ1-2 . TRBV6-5 TGTGCCAGCAGTTACTCGAATAGTGTTAACTATGGCTACACCTTC CASSYSNSVNYGYTF
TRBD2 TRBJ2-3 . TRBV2 TGTGCCAGCAGTGAAGGGGCTAGCGGGAGGGCAGATACGCAGTATTTT CASSEGASGRADTQYF
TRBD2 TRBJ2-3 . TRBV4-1 TGCGCCAGCAGCGACGGACTAGCCTTAAGCACAGATACGCAGTATTTT CASSDGLALSTDTQYF
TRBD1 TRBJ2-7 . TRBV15 TGTGCCACCAGCAGAGAAGGGACAGGGGGCCACTACGAGCAGTACTTC CATSREGTGGHYEQYF
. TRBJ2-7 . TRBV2 TGTGCCAGCAGGACCGACAGCTACGAGCAGTACTTC CASRTDSYEQYF
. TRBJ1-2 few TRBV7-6 TGTGCCAGCAGCTTAGTAGTTAGCGACCCTAACTATGGCTACACCTTC CASSLVVSDPNYGYTF
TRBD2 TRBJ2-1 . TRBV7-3 TGTGCCAGCAGCTTTTTCGGGGGGGCGTGGAATGAGCAGTTCTTC CASSFFGGAWNEQFF
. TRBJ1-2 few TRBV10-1 TGCGCCAGCAGCCGGGGAGGGCAGGTCACCTTC CASSRGGQVTF
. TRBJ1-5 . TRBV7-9 TGTGCCAGCAGCCTCAACCCTCAAGACTCTGTGCCGTATCAGCCCCAGCATTTT CASSLNPQDSVPYQPQHF
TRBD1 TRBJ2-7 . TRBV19 TGTGCCAGTAGTCTGGGACAGGGGTACTCCTACGAGCAGTACTTC CASSLGQGYSYEQYF
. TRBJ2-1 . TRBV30 TGTGCCCTCCTAAGCCGACTAGGAAATGAGCAGTTCTTC CALLSRLGNEQFF
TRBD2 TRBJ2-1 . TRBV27 TGTGCCAGCAGTTTAGCGGGAGAGGACAATGAGCAGTTCTTC CASSLAGEDNEQFF
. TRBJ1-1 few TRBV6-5 TGTGCCAGCAGTTACAGTCCAGGGGCAGGGACTGAAGCTTTCTTT CASSYSPGAGTEAFF
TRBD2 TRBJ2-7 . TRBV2 TGTGCCAGCAGTGAAATGGCTAGCGGGGGGTCGGAGCAGTACTTC CASSEMASGGSEQYF
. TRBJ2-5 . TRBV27 TGTGCCAGCAGACCAGGGGACCCCGGCTGGACCCAGTACTTC CASRPGDPGWTQYF
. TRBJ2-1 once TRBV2 TGTGCCAGCAGTGTACAGGGTGGGGAGTTCTTC CASSVQGGEFF
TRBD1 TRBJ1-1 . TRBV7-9 TGTGCCAGCAGCTCCCCCGGCCGTACAGGGGGAGAGGTGTACACTGAAGCTTTCTTT CASSSPGRTGGEVYTEAFF
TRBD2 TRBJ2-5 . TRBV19 TGTGCCAGTAGTACGTTCCCCACTCACGCGGGGGGGGTTGAGACCCAGTACTTC CASSTFPTHAGGVETQYF
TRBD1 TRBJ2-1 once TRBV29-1 TGCAGCGTTTCAGGGGGCGGATCCTACAATGAGCAGTTCTTC CSVSGGGSYNEQFF
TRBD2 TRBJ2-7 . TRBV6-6 TGTGCCAGCAGCCCCGGGGGGGGGCAATACGAGCAGTACTTC CASSPGGGQYEQYF